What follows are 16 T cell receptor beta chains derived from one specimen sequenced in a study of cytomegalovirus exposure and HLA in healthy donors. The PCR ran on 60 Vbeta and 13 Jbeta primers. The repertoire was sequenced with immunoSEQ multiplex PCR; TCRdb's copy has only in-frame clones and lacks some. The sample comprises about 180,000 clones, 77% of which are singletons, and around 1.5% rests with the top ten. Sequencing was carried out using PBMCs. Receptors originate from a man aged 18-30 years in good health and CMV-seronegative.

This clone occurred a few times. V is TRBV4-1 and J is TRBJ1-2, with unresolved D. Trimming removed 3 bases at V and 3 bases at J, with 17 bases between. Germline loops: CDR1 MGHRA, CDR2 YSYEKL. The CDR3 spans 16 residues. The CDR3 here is CASSQITETYDYGYTF. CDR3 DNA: TGCGCCAGCAGCCAGATTACAGAGACCTACGACTATGGCTACACCTTC.

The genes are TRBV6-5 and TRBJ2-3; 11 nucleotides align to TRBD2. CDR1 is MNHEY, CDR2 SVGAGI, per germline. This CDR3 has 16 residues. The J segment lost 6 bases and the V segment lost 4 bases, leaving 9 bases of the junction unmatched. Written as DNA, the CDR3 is TGTGCCAGCAGTTCCGTGGGACTAGCGGAACCCGATACGCAGTATTTT. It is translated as CASSSVGLAEPDTQYF.

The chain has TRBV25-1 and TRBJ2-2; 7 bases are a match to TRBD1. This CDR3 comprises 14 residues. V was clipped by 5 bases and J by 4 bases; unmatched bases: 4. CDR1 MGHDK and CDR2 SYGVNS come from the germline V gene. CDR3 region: CASSKTGITGELFF. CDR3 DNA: TGTGCCAGCAGTAAGACAGGGATCACCGGGGAGCTGTTTTTT. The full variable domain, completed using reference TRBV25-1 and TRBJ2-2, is EADIYQTPRYLVIGTGKKITLECSQTMGHDKMYWYQQDPGMELHLIHYSYGVNSTEKGDLSSESTVSRIRTEHFPLTLESARPSHTSQYLCASSKTGITGELFFGEGSRLTVL.

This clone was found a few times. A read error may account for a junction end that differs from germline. The CDR3 region has the DNA TGTGCCAGCAGCTTAGGCGGGGAGGCTCAAGCGACCCAGTACTTC. This codes for CASSLGGEAQATQYF. This chain uses TRBV11-1 with TRBJ2-5, with D tentatively TRBD2 (6 bases). CDR1 and CDR2 (germline): SGHAT, FQDESV (reference sequence). The CDR3 extends over 15 amino acids.

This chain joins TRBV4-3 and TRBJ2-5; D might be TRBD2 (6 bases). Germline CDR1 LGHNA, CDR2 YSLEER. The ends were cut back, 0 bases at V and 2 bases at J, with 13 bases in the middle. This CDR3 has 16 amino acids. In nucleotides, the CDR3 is TGCGCCAGCAGCCAAGAGAGTTTGGGAGGTCAAGAGACCCAGTACTTC. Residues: CASSQESLGGQETQYF.

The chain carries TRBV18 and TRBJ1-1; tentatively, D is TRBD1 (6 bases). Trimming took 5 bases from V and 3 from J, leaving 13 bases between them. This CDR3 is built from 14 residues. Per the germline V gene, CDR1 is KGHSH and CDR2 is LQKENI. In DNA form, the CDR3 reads TGTGCCAGCTCAGAACAGGGTAGGCACACTGAAGCTTTCTTT. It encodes CASSEQGRHTEAFF.

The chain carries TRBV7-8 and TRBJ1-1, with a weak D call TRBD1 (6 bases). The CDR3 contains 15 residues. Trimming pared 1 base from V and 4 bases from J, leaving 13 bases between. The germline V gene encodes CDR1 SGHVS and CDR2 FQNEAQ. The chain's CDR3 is CASSLGGGASTEAFF. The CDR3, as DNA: TGTGCCAGCAGCTTAGGTGGGGGGGCGAGCACTGAAGCTTTCTTT.

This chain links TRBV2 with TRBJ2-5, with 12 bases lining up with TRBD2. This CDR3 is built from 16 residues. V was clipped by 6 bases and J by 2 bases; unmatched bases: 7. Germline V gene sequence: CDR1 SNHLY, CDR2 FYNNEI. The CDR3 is CASRRLAGAGQETQYF. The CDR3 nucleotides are TGTGCCAGCAGAAGACTAGCGGGGGCTGGACAAGAGACCCAGTACTTC.

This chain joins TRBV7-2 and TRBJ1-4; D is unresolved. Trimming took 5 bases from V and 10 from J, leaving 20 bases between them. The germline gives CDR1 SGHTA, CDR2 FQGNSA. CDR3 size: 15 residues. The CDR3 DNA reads TGTGCCAGCAGCCGCGGAGGACCCCGGACGGCAAAACTGTTTTTT. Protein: CASSRGGPRTAKLFF.

The chain's CDR3 is CASSMFPDTYNEQFF. CDR3 nucleotide sequence: TGTGCCAGTAGTATGTTCCCGGACACCTACAATGAGCAGTTCTTC. This chain uses TRBV19 with TRBJ2-1, with D perhaps TRBD1 (5 bases). The length of the CDR3 is 15 residues. Germline V gene data show CDR1 as LNHDA and CDR2 as SQIVND (reference sequence). Trimming took 3 bases from V and 2 from J, leaving 11 bases between them.

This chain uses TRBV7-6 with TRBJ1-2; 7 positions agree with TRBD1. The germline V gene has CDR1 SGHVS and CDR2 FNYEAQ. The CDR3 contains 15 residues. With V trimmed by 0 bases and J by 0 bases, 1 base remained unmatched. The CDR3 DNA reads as TGTGCCAGCAGCTTAGCCCAGGGGGCTAACTATGGCTACACCTTC. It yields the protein CASSLAQGANYGYTF.

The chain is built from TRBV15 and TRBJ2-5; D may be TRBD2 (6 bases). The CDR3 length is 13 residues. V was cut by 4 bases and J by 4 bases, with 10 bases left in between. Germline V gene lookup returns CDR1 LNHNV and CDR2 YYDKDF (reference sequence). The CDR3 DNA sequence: TGTGCCACCAGCATGGGGGGAATAGAGACCCAGTACTTC. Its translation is CATSMGGIETQYF.

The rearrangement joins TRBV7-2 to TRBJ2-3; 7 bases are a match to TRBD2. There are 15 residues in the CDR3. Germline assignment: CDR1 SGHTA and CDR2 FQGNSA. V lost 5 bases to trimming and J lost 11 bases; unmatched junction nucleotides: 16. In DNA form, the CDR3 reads TGTGCCAGCAGCAACTCCAACTCGGGGGGTGGGAAGCAGTATTTT. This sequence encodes CASSNSNSGGGKQYF.

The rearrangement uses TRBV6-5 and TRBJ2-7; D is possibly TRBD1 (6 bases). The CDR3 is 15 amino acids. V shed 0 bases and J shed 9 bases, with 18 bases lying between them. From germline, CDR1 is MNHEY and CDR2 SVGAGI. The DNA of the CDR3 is TGTGCCAGCAGTTACTCCTTTCGGACAGTGCGGTCGCAGTACTTC. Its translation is CASSYSFRTVRSQYF.

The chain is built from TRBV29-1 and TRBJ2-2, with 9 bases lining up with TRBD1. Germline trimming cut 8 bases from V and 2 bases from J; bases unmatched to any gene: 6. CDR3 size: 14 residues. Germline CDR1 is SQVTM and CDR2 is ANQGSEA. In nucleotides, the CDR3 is TGCAGCATTAGGGACAGGGCCAACACCGGGGAGCTGTTTTTT. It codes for CSIRDRANTGELFF.

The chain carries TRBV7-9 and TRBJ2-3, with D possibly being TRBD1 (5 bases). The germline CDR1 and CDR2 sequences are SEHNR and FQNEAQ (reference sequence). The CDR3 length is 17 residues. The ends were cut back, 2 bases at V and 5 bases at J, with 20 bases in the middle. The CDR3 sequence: CASSLLQVVKTGDTQYF. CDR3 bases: TGTGCCAGCAGCTTACTACAGGTGGTGAAAACGGGAGATACGCAGTATTTT. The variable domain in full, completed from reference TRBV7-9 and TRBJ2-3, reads DTGVSQNPRHKITKRGQNVTFRCDPISEHNRLYWYRQTLGQGPEFLTYFQNEAQLEKSRLLSDRFSAERPKGSFSTLEIQRTEQGDSAMYLCASSLLQVVKTGDTQYFGPGTRLTVL.